This T cell receptor (beta chain) was sequenced for a study of cytomegalovirus exposure and HLA in healthy donors. Study-wide points: A few of the chains that were CMV-associated were confirmed in vitro to be specific for CMV antigens.

Germline V gene data show CDR1 as LNHDA and CDR2 as SQIVND (reference sequence). The V end was cut by 5 bases, the J end by 4 bases, with 15 bases between. The CDR3 loop spans 16 amino acids. The PCR was carried out with 60 Vbeta primers and 13 Jbeta primers. Sequencing used immunoSEQ multiplex PCR; TCRdb keeps in-frame clones, though not all of them. This sample's clone table lists around 110,000 clones. Details on this clone: What it binds is unknown.

This chain joins TRBV19 and TRBJ2-6; D might be TRBD1 (6 bases). The sequenced sample was PBMCs. The sequence was obtained from a man aged 30-40 years in good health and CMV-seronegative. CDR3 in amino acids: CASSSGHKKGANVLTF. The DNA for the CDR3 is TGTGCCAGTAGTTCGGGACACAAAAAAGGGGCCAACGTCCTGACTTTC.